Presented here are 6 T cell receptor beta chains from one specimen sequenced in a study of Graves' ophthalmopathy and Graves' hyperthyroidism. The authors amplified TCR beta CDR3 regions, and they did so from RNA transcripts for repertoire sequencing. HTBI-primed RT-PCR formed the first round, and a multiplex PCR formed the second. TCRdb analysed the multiplex PCR reads with MiXCR anew, one entry per CDR3 protein. Of around 1.1 million distinct CDR3 sequences in the sample, around a third were seen once. Sequenced material: peripheral blood or thyroid tissue (not recorded which). Receptor source: an adult man with Graves' hyperthyroidism.

This clonotype was picked up one time. This chain joins TRBV7-2 and TRBJ2-7; 11 nucleotides line up with TRBD1. The V and J ends lost 5 bases and 2 bases, in that order; junction bases with no gene match: 8. The CDR3 is 16 residues long. The V gene's germline CDR1 is SGHTA and CDR2 FQGNSA. The CDR3 loop is CASSPRGGQGAYEQYF. CDR3 in DNA: TGTGCCAGCAGCCCAAGGGGGGGACAGGGGGCCTACGAGCAGTACTTC.

The chain couples TRBV25-1 to TRBJ2-6; D unclear. CDR1 MGHDK and CDR2 SYGVNS come from the germline V gene. Trimming left V 6 bases short and J 4 bases short, with 7 bases between. This CDR3 is 13 amino acids long. The CDR3, as DNA: TGTGCCAGCAGCGCTAAGGGGGCCAACGTCCTGACTTTC. Translated, it gives CASSAKGANVLTF.

V usage is TRBV7-9 and J usage is TRBJ1-1, with TRBD1 matching 12 bases. Germline CDR1 reads SEHNR; CDR2 reads FQNEAQ (reference sequence). The CDR3 loop spans 16 amino acids. V gave up 5 bases and J gave up 3 bases; unmatched junction bases: 7. The CDR3 sequence is CASSTGQGALDTEAFF. In DNA, the CDR3 is TGTGCCAGCAGCACGGGACAGGGGGCACTAGACACTGAAGCTTTCTTT.

The CDR3 loop reads CASSSRPGTGFYEQYF. CDR3 coding DNA: TGTGCCAGCAGTTCGAGACCCGGGACAGGTTTCTACGAGCAGTACTTC. The chain uses TRBV25-1 and TRBJ2-7; 8 nucleotides agree with TRBD1. The V gene end was trimmed by 5 bases and the J gene end by 3 bases; junction bases not matched to a gene: 12. CDR1 and CDR2 from the germline V gene are MGHDK and SYGVNS. The CDR3 covers 16 residues.

A word on this clonotype: Since a much larger clone is just one base distant, this may be a read error. The rearrangement joins TRBV9 to TRBJ1-3; maybe TRBD1 (5 bases). The CDR3 has 14 residues. The V gene's germline CDR1 is SGDLS and CDR2 YYNGEE. DNA for the CDR3: TGTGCCAGCAGCGTACGGGGCACTGGAAACGCCATATATTTT. Protein product: CASSVRGTGNAIYF.

This clonotype has a count of ten or more. J is TRBJ1-1 and V is TRBV19; D unclear. The V and J ends lost 5 bases and 1 base respectively, with 14 bases between them. The CDR3 runs 15 residues. Germline CDR1 reads LNHDA; CDR2 reads SQIVND (reference sequence). CDR3 in amino acids: CASSRANVQNTEAFF. For the CDR3, the DNA is TGTGCCAGTAGTCGGGCGAACGTCCAGAACACTGAAGCTTTCTTT.